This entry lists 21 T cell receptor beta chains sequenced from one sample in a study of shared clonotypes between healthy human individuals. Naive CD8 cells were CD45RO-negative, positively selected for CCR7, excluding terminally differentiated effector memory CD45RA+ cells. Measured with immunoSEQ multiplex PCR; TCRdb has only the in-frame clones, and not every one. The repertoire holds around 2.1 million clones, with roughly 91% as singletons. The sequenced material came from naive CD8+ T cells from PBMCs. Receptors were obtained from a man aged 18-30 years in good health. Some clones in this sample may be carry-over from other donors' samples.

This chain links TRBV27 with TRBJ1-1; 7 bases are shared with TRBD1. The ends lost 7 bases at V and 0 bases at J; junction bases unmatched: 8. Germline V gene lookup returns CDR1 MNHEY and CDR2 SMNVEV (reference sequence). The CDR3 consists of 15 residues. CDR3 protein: CASTSYTGVNTEAFF. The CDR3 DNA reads TGTGCCAGCACCTCCTACACAGGGGTGAACACTGAAGCTTTCTTT.

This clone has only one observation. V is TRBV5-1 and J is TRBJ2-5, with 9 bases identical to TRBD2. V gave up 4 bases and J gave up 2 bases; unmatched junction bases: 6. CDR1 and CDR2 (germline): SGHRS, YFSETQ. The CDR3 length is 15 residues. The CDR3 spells CASSPPSGTQETQYF. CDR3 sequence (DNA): TGCGCCAGCAGCCCCCCTAGCGGGACACAAGAGACCCAGTACTTC.

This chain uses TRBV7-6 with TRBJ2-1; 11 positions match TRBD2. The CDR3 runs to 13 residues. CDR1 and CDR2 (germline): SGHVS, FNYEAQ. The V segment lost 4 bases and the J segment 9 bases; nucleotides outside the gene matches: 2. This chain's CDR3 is CASSSGLAGEQFF. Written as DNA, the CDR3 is TGTGCCAGCAGCTCTGGACTAGCGGGTGAGCAGTTCTTC.

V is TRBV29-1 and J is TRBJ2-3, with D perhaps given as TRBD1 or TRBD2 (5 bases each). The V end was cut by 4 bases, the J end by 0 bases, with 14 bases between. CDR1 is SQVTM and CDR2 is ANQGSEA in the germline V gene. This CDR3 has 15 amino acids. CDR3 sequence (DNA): TGCAGCGTTGCCGGGACCACTAGAAGCACAGATACGCAGTATTTT. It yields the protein CSVAGTTRSTDTQYF.

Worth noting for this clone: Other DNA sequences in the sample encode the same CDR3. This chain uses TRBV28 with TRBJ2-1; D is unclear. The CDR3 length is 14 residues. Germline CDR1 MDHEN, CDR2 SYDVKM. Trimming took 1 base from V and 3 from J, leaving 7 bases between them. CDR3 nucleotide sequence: TGTGCCAGCAGTTTATTGGGTCTCTACAATGAGCAGTTCTTC. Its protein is CASSLLGLYNEQFF.

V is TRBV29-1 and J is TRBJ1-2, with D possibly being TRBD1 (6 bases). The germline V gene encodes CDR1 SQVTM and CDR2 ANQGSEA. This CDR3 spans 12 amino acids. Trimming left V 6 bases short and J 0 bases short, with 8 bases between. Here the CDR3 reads CSVQGANYGYTF. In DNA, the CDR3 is TGCAGCGTACAGGGAGCTAACTATGGCTACACCTTC.

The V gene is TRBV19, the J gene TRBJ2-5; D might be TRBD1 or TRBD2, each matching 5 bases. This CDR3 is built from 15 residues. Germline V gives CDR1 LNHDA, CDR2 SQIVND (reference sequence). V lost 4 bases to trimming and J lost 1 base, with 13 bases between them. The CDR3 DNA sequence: TGTGCCAGTAGTAACCGGGGCACAGTCCAAGAGACCCAGTACTTC. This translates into CASSNRGTVQETQYF.

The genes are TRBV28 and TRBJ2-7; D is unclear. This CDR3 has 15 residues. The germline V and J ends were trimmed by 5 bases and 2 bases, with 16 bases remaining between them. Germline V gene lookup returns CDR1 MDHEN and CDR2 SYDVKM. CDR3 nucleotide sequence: TGTGCCAGCAGTCAAACAGCCCCGAGCACCTACGAGCAGTACTTC. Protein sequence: CASSQTAPSTYEQYF.

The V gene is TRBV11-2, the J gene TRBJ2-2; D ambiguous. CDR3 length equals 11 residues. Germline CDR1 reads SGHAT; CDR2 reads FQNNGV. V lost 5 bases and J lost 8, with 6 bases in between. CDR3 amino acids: CASSRPGELFF. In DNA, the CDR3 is TGTGCCAGCAGCCGGCCGGGGGAGCTGTTTTTT. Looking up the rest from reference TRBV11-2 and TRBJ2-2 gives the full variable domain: EAGVAQSPRYKIIEKRQSVAFWCNPISGHATLYWYQQILGQGPKLLIQFQNNGVVDDSQLPKDRFSAERLKGVDSTLKIQPAKLEDSAVYLCASSRPGELFFGEGSRLTVL.

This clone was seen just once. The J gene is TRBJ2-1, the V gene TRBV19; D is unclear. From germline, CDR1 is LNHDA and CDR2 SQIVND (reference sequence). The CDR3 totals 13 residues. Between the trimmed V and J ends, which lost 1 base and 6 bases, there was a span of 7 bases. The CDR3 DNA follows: TGTGCCAGTAGTATAGGTAGCAGCAATGAGCAGTTCTTC. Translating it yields CASSIGSSNEQFF.

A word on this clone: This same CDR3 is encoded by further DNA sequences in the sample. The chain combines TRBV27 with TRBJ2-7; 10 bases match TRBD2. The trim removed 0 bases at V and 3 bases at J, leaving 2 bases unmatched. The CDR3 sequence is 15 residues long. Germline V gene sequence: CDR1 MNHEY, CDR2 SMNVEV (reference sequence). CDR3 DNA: TGTGCCAGCAGTTTATCTAGCGGGAGGAGCTACGAGCAGTACTTC. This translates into CASSLSSGRSYEQYF.

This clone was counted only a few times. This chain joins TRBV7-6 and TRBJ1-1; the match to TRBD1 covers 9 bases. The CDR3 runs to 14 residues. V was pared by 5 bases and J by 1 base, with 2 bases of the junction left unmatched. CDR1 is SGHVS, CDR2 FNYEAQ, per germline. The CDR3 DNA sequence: TGTGCCAGCAGCCGGGGACAGGGGAACACTGAAGCTTTCTTT. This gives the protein CASSRGQGNTEAFF. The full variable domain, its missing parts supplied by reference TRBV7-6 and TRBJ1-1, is GAGVSQSPRYKVTKRGQDVALRCDPISGHVSLYWYRQALGQGPEFLTYFNYEAQQDKSGLPNDRFSAERPEGSISTLTIQRTEQRDSAMYRCASSRGQGNTEAFFGQGTRLTVV.

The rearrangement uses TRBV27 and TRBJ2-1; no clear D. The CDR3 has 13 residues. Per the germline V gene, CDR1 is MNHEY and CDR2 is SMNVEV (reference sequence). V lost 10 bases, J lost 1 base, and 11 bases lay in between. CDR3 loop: CATGARSYNEQFF. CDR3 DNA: TGTGCCACCGGTGCTCGGTCCTACAATGAGCAGTTCTTC.

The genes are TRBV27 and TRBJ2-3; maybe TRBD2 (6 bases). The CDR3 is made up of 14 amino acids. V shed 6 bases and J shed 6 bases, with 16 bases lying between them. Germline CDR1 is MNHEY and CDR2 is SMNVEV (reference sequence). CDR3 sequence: CASSSGTHLDTQYF. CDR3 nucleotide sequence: TGTGCCAGCAGCTCCGGGACTCATCTTGATACGCAGTATTTT.

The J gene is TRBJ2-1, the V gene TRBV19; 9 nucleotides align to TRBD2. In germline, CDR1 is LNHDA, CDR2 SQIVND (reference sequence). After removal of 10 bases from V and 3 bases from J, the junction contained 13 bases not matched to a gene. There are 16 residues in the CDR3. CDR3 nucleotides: TGTGCCACCACGCAAGGGCGGGAGGGCCTCTACAATGAGCAGTTCTTC. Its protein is CATTQGREGLYNEQFF.

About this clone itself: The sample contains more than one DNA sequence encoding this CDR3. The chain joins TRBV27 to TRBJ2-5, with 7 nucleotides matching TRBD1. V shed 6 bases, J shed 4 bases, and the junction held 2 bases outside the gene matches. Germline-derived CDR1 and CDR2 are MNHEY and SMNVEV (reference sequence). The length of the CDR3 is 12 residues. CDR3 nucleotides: TGTGCCAGCAGATCAGGGGGAGAGACCCAGTACTTC. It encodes CASRSGGETQYF.

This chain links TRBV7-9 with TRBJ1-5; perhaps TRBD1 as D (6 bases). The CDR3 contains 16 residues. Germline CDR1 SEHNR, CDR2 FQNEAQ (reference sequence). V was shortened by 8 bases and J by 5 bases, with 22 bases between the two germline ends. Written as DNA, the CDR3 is TGTGCCAGCGGAACCTTAACCAACGAGGGGGATCAGCCCCAGCATTTT. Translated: CASGTLTNEGDQPQHF. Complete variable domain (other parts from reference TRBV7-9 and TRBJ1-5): DTGVSQNPRHKITKRGQNVTFRCDPISEHNRLYWYRQTLGQGPEFLTYFQNEAQLEKSRLLSDRFSAERPKGSFSTLEIQRTEQGDSAMYLCASGTLTNEGDQPQHFGDGTRLSIL.

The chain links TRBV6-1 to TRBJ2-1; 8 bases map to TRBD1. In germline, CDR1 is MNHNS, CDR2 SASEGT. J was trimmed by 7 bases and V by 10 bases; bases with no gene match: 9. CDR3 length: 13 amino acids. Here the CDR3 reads CATRDRSGNEQFF. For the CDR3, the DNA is TGTGCCACCCGGGACAGGAGTGGGAATGAGCAGTTCTTC.

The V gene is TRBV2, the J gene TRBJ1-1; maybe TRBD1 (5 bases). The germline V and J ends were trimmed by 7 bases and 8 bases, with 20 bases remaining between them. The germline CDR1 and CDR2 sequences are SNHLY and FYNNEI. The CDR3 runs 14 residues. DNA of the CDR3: TGTGCCAGCATACAAGGAACCGGAGGGACCGAAGCTTTCTTT. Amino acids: CASIQGTGGTEAFF.

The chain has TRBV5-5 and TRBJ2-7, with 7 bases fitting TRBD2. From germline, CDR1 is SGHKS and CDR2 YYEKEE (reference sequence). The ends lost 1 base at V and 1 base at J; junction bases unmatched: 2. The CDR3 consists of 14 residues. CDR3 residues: CASSLFSGSYEQYF. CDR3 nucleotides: TGTGCCAGCAGCTTGTTTAGCGGGTCCTACGAGCAGTACTTC.

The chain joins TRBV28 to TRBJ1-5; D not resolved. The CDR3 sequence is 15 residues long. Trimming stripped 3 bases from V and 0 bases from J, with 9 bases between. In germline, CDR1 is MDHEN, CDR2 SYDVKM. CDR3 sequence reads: CASSFRHLSNQPQHF. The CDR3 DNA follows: TGTGCCAGCAGTTTCAGACACCTTAGCAATCAGCCCCAGCATTTT.